This entry concerns a single T cell receptor (beta chain). The target antigen is unknown. The sample comes from a study of T cell repertoires in cytomegalovirus infection. MiXCR was run by TCRdb on the reads, yielding one entry per CDR3 protein. The sample shows more than 400,000 distinct CDR3 sequences, approximately 26% of them seen only once. Study conclusions and caveats: CMV carriers with the relevant HLA were identified by cumulative public TCR beta family frequency.

The V end lost 3 bases, the J end lost 1 base, and 6 bases lay between the germline ends. This CDR3 contains 13 residues. Looked up from germline, CDR1 is SQVTM and CDR2 is ANQGSEA. The TCR originated in a human donor in good health (CMV status not recorded). Some clones in this sample may be carry-over from other donors' samples. The sample comprised PBMCs. The V gene is TRBV29-1, the J gene TRBJ2-2; no reliable D call. In DNA, the CDR3 is TGCAGCGTTGATTCCAGGAACACCGGGGAGCTGTTTTTT. As protein: CSVDSRNTGELFF.